The TCR beta chain described here comes from a study of blood T cell repertoires in COVID-19. Turning to the study itself: There were acute and convalescent COVID-19 samples, and they came from the United States, Italy and Spain. In each case, the material was cDNA or gDNA derived from T cells, B-cell-depleted T cells, or PBMCs.

The germline CDR1 and CDR2 sequences are LNHDA and SQIVND (reference sequence). The CDR3 sequence is 14 residues long. The V end was cut by 6 bases, the J end by 3 bases, with 12 bases between. How the authors handled the data: Researchers report that nucleated cell counts were estimated from reference gene primer amplification. Profiled with immunoSEQ multiplex PCR; TCRdb holds only in-frame clones, not every one. Clone size and V and J calls were adopted from that table, with D and trimming inferred from the DNA. Seen here are just under 350,000 clones, about 90% observed once, and the top ten hold roughly 3.4%.

Sequencing input: peripheral blood. The receptor comes from a young woman who had recovered from COVID-19. The V gene is TRBV19, the J gene TRBJ1-3; D might be TRBD1 (5 bases). In DNA, the CDR3 is TGTGCCAGTAGGCTGGGGGGGGGTGGAAACACCATATATTTT. Translated, it gives CASRLGGGGNTIYF.